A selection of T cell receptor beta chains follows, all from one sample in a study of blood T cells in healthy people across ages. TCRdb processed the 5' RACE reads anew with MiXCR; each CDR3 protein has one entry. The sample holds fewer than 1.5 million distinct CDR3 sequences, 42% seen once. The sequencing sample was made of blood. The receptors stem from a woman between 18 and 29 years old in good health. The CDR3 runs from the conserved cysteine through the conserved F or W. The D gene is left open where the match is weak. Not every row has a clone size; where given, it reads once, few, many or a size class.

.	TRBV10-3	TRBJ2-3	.	TGTGCCATCAGTGAGGGGGGGCCAGATACGCAGTATTTT	CAISEGGPDTQYF
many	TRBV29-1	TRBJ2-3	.	TGCAGCGTTGGGGCGATTCGGGACACGAACGCAGATACGCAGTATTTT	CSVGAIRDTNADTQYF
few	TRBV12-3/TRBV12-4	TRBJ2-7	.	TGTGCCAGCAGTTGGGGCCAGGGGGGCTCCTACGAGCAGTACTTC	CASSWGQGGSYEQYF
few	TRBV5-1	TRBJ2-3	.	TGCGCCAGCAGCTCCGGGACTTACCTCACAGATACGCAGTATTTT	CASSSGTYLTDTQYF
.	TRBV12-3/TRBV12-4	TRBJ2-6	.	TGTGCCAGCAGTGTGTTTAGGGCCAACGTCCTGACTTTC	CASSVFRANVLTF
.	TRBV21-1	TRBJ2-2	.	TGTGCCAGCAGGGACAGGGGGCACCTTTCGAATTCAACATCGAACACCGGGGAGCTGTTTTTT	CASRDRGHLSNSTSNTGELFF
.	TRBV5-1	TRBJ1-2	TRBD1	TGCGCCAGCAGCGGAGGGACAGACACTAACTATGGCTACACCTTC	CASSGGTDTNYGYTF
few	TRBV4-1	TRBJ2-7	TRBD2	TGCGCCAGCAGCCAAGTAATAAGCGGGAGGACCTCCTACGAGCAGTACTTC	CASSQVISGRTSYEQYF
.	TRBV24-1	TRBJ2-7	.	TGTGCCACCAGTGATGGGACCACCTACGAGCAGTACTTC	CATSDGTTYEQYF
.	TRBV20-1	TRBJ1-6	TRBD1	TGCAGTGCTCGCAGGGACAGCACAACTTTCTATAATTCACCCCTCCACTTT	CSARRDSTTFYNSPLHF
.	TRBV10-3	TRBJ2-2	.	TGTGCCATCAGGGGCACCGGGGAGCTGTTTTTT	CAIRGTGELFF
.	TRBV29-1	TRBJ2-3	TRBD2	TGCAGCGTTTCGCGGGGGAGGTCTGATACGCAGTATTTT	CSVSRGRSDTQYF
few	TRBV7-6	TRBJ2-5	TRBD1	TGTGCCAGCAGCTCCGGACAGGGGACGGAAGCGCAGTACTTC	CASSSGQGTEAQYF
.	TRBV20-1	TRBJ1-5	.	TGCAGTGTTTGGACAGCCAGCAATCAGCCCCAGCATTTT	CSVWTASNQPQHF
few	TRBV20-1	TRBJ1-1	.	TGCAGTGCTAGATCTTTGGGACGAGGGGGTACTTACACTGAAGCTTTCTTT	CSARSLGRGGTYTEAFF
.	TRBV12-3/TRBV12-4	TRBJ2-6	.	TGTGCCAGCAGTTCGAAGACTCCCTCTGGGGCCAACGTCCTGACTTTC	CASSSKTPSGANVLTF
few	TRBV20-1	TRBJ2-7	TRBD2	TGCAGTGCTAGGCGGTCCGGGACTAGCGGGACAAGCTCCTACGAGCAGTACTTC	CSARRSGTSGTSSYEQYF
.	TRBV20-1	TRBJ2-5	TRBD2	TGCAGTGCTGAAAAGGGCGGGGGTCCGACCCAGTACTTC	CSAEKGGGPTQYF
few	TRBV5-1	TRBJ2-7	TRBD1	TGCGCCAGCAGCTTCGGACAGGGGGCGTCCTACGAGCAGTACTTC	CASSFGQGASYEQYF
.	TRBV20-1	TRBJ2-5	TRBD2	TGCAGTGCTAGGGGACTAGCGGGAGGGCCGGAGACCCAGTACTTC	CSARGLAGGPETQYF
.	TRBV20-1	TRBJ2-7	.	TGCAGTGCTAGAGGGACAGCTAGCAAGAGTTACTACGAGCAGTACTTC	CSARGTASKSYYEQYF
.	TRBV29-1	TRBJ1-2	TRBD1	TGCAGCGCCAGGGGGGCCTTTGTGGACTATGGCTACACCTTC	CSARGAFVDYGYTF
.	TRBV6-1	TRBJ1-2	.	TGTGCCAGCAGGTTACAGGGAAATGGCTACACCTTC	CASRLQGNGYTF
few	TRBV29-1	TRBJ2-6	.	TGCAGCGTTGGGTCGTCTCCCTCTGGGGCCAACGTCCTGACTTTC	CSVGSSPSGANVLTF
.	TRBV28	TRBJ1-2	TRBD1	TGTGCCAGCAGTTTAATAGGTACAGGGGGTAAAGGCGGCTACACCTTC	CASSLIGTGGKGGYTF
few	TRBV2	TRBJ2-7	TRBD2	TGTGCCAGCACCCATAGCGGGAGTTCCTACGAGCAGTACTTC	CASTHSGSSYEQYF
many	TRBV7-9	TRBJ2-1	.	TGTGCCAGCAGCTCCAGCAGCTCCTACAATGAGCAGTTCTTC	CASSSSSSYNEQFF
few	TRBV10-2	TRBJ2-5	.	TGCGCCAGCAGGAGGAACACCGGGACATCTCCGATCGGAGAGACCCAGTACTTC	CASRRNTGTSPIGETQYF
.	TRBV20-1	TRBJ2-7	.	TGCAGTGCTAGAGGGTCGGGTACGGCAGCCGGCTACAATGAGCAGTACTTC	CSARGSGTAAGYNEQYF
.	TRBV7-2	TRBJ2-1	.	TGTGCCAGCAGCTTAGGGAGTGTGGGCTACGAGCAGTTCTTC	CASSLGSVGYEQFF
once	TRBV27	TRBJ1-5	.	TGTGCCAGCAGATTGACAGGCGTGGGTCAGCCCCAGCATTTT	CASRLTGVGQPQHF
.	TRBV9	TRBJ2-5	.	TGTGCCAGCAGCGTAGGTACCCACAGATGGCAAGAGACCCAGTACTTC	CASSVGTHRWQETQYF
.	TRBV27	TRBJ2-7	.	TGTGCCAGCAGTTTACGAGCGGCGGGGTTGAACGAGCAGTACTTC	CASSLRAAGLNEQYF
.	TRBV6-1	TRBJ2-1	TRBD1	TGTGCCAGCGTCTCGACAGGGCCATCCGTCAATGAGCAGTTCTTC	CASVSTGPSVNEQFF
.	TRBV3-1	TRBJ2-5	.	TGTGCCAGCAGCCAACAGAGGCGGGACCAAGAGACCCAGTACTTC	CASSQQRRDQETQYF
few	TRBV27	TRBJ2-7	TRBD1	TGTGCCAGCAGTAGCTGGCCCCCAGGACAGGGGGGGTACGAGCAGTACTTC	CASSSWPPGQGGYEQYF
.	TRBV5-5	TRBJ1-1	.	TGTGCCAGCAGCTTTTCAGGGAGTGAAGCTTTCTTT	CASSFSGSEAFF
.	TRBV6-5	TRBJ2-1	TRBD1	TGTGCCAGCAGCCAGGGGGTGGATGAGCAGTTCTTC	CASSQGVDEQFF
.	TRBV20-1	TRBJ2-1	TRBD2	TGCAGTGCTAGAGAGAAACTAGCGGGAGTACTATACAATGAGCAGTTCTTC	CSAREKLAGVLYNEQFF
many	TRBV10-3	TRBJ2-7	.	TGTGCCATCAGTGAGTCTACGGACACATACGAGCAGTACTTC	CAISESTDTYEQYF
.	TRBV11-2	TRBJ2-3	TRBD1	TGTGCCAGCAGCTTAGACCCGGTCCGGGACAGGAGCACAGATACGCAGTATTTT	CASSLDPVRDRSTDTQYF
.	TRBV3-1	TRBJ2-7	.	TGTGCCAGCAGCCCGCGGGCCAGCTACTACGAGCAGTACTTC	CASSPRASYYEQYF
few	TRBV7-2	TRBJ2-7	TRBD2	TGTGCCAGCAGCTACGGGGGAGGGTACTCCTACGAGCAGTACTTC	CASSYGGGYSYEQYF
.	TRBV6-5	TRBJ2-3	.	TGTGCCAGCAGTTACTCGAGGGGCGGCACCACAGATACGCAGTATTTT	CASSYSRGGTTDTQYF
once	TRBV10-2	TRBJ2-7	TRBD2	TGCGCCAGCAGTGAGTCTCGGCTAGCGGCCTACGAGCAGTACTTC	CASSESRLAAYEQYF
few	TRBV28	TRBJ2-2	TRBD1	TGTGCCAGCAGTCTCACAGGGGATAACGGGGAGCTGTTTTTT	CASSLTGDNGELFF
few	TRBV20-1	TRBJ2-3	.	TGCAGTGCTAGAGATTCAGGGGGGACGCAGTATTTT	CSARDSGGTQYF
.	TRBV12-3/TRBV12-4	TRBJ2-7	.	TGTGCCAGCAGTTCGGACAACTACAATGAGCAGTACTTC	CASSSDNYNEQYF
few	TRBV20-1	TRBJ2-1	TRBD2	TGCAGTGCTGGGACTAGCGGTTACAATGAGCAGTTCTTC	CSAGTSGYNEQFF
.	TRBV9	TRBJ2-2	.	TGTGCCAGCAGAGACACCGGGACTTTGGACACCGGGGAGCTGTTTTTT	CASRDTGTLDTGELFF
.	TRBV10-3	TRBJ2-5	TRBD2	TGTGCCATCAGTGAGGACACGGGACTAGCGGAACAAGAGACCCAGTACTTC	CAISEDTGLAEQETQYF
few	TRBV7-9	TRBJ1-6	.	TGTGCCAGCAGCTTAGACCCCAACTCCTATAATTCACCCCTCCACTTT	CASSLDPNSYNSPLHF
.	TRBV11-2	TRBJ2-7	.	TGTGCCAGCAGCTTCCCACCTCTTGACCCAACCTACGAGCAGTACTTC	CASSFPPLDPTYEQYF
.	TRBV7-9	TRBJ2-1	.	TGTGCCAGCAGCTTCGGCAGGGAAGCGGATGAGCAGTTCTTC	CASSFGREADEQFF
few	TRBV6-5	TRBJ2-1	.	TGTGCCAGCAGTTACAACGACAATGAGCAGTTCTTC	CASSYNDNEQFF
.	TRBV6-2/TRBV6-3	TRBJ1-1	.	TGTGCCAGCAGTTACTCAGGGGGATTGAGTACTGAAGCTTTCTTT	CASSYSGGLSTEAFF
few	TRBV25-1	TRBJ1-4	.	TGTGCCAGCAGTGACCCCGCCGGCTATAATGAAAAACTGTTTTTT	CASSDPAGYNEKLFF
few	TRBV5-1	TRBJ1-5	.	TGCGCCAGCAGCTTGGACCCGACCAATCAGCCCCAGCATTTT	CASSLDPTNQPQHF
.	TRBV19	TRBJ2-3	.	TGTGCCAGTAGTGTCTGGGGACACTACACAGATACGCAGTATTTT	CASSVWGHYTDTQYF